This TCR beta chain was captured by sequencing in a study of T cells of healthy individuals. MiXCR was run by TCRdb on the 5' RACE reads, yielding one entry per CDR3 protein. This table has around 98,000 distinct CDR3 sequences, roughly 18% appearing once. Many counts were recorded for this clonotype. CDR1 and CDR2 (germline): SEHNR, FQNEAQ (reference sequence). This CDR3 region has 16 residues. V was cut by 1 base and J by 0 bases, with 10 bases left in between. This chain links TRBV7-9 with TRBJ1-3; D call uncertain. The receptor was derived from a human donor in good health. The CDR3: CASSLEVELSGNTIYF. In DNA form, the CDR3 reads TGTGCCAGCAGCTTAGAGGTAGAACTCTCTGGAAACACCATATATTTT.